Presented here are 14 T cell receptor beta chains from one specimen sequenced in a study of OX40 agonist ivuxolimab in advanced cancers. The library was made by the immunoSEQ multiplex PCR assay. The table was pulled from immuneACCESS by TCRdb, which kept in-frame rearrangements only. Such tables lose some clones; where checked, under half of the loss comes from unresolved V genes, and the rest has no known cause. The sample contains some 67,000 clones, 88% of them found a single time. 0.45% to 0.65% of the sample is taken by the ten largest. The sample in question was CD4+ or CD8+ T cells sorted from blood, obtained in a trial of the OX40 agonist ivuxolimab. Receptors originate from an adult with an advanced solid tumor such as melanoma, head and neck, liver or kidney cancer.

V usage is TRBV4-1 and J usage is TRBJ2-1; 15 bases map to TRBD2. Trimming cost V 4 bases and J 6 bases; bases outside gene matches: 7. Germline V lookup: CDR1 MGHRA, CDR2 YSYEKL. CDR3 length: 17 residues. The DNA of the CDR3 is TGCGCCAGCAGCCTTCGGACTAGCGGGGGGGCTGGCAATGAGCAGTTCTTC. Its protein product is CASSLRTSGGAGNEQFF.

J is TRBJ2-2 and V is TRBV6-1; tentatively, D is TRBD1 (5 bases). CDR1 and CDR2 from the germline V gene are MNHNS and SASEGT. V was trimmed by 7 bases and J by 3 bases, leaving 12 bases between them. The CDR3 has 14 amino acids. CDR3: CASTPRQYTGELFF. In nucleotides, the CDR3 is TGTGCCAGCACCCCTCGACAGTACACCGGGGAGCTGTTTTTT.

The chain joins TRBV19 to TRBJ1-6; D remains ambiguous. CDR3 length: 15 residues. Germline V gene lookup returns CDR1 LNHDA and CDR2 SQIVND (reference sequence). Trimming took 3 bases from V and 7 from J, leaving 13 bases between them. CDR3 amino acids: CASSIGGLVNSPLHF. In DNA form, the CDR3 reads TGTGCCAGTAGTATTGGAGGACTCGTGAATTCACCCCTCCACTTT.

V and J are TRBV29-1 and TRBJ1-1; unclear D gene. This CDR3 has 14 amino acids. The germline CDR1 and CDR2 sequences are SQVTM and ANQGSEA. V was pared by 3 bases and J by 1 base, with 12 bases between. In DNA form, the CDR3 reads TGCAGCGTTGACCTAGGGTGGGCGAACACTGAAGCTTTCTTT. Translating it yields CSVDLGWANTEAFF.

The V and J genes are TRBV27 and TRBJ2-7; 11 bases fit TRBD2. Germline CDR1 and CDR2: MNHEY and SMNVEV (reference sequence). The CDR3 has 16 residues. The J segment lost 4 bases and the V segment lost 6 bases, leaving 11 bases of the junction unmatched. CDR3 in DNA: TGTGCCAGCAGCCGAGGGGCTAGCGGGGGGAAGTACGAGCAGTACTTC. Translating it yields CASSRGASGGKYEQYF.

The J gene is TRBJ1-4, the V gene TRBV4-1; 11 bases fit TRBD1. The CDR3 length is 16 residues. The junction had 10 bases not matched to a gene; V was cut back by 5 bases and J by 8 bases. Germline CDR1 MGHRA, CDR2 YSYEKL. CDR3 sequence reads: CASSFGSGQGEEKLFF. The CDR3 DNA follows: TGCGCCAGCAGCTTTGGTTCGGGACAGGGGGAAGAAAAACTGTTTTTT.

The gene calls are TRBV19 and TRBJ2-3; no firm D call. Trimming removed 5 bases at V and 2 bases at J, with 11 bases between. This CDR3 has 14 residues. CDR1 and CDR2 (germline): LNHDA, SQIVND (reference sequence). The CDR3 loop is CASSWSFSTDTQYF. CDR3 coding DNA: TGTGCCAGTAGTTGGAGTTTTTCCACAGATACGCAGTATTTT.

V gene TRBV7-9 combines with J gene TRBJ1-6; 9 positions match TRBD1. Germline values: CDR1 SEHNR, CDR2 FQNEAQ (reference sequence). This CDR3 spans 13 amino acids. Trimming at V came to 4 bases and at J to 9 bases, leaving 1 base not matched to a gene. CDR3 region: CASSWGQGSPLHF. The CDR3 DNA is TGTGCCAGCAGCTGGGGACAGGGTTCACCCCTCCACTTT.

The chain recombines TRBV6-1 with TRBJ1-1, with D uncertain. Germline lookup yields CDR1 MNHNS and CDR2 SASEGT. V lost 6 bases and J 7 bases, leaving 9 bases between the germline ends. This CDR3 has 11 residues. The CDR3 loop reads CASSLVVEAFF. DNA for the CDR3: TGTGCCAGCAGCCTAGTAGTTGAAGCTTTCTTT.

The chain recombines TRBV18 with TRBJ1-6, with D perhaps TRBD1 (6 bases). The V end was cut by 6 bases, the J end by 5 bases, with 20 bases between. The germline CDR1 and CDR2 sequences are KGHSH and LQKENI. CDR3 length equals 17 residues. CDR3 residues: CASSPRGAVLNNSPLHF. CDR3 DNA: TGTGCCAGCTCGCCAAGGGGGGCCGTGTTGAATAATTCACCCCTCCACTTT.

This sequence joins TRBV19 and TRBJ1-4; TRBD1 is a possible D gene (5 bases). This CDR3 comprises 15 residues. Germline V gene data show CDR1 as LNHDA and CDR2 as SQIVND (reference sequence). V lost 2 bases to trimming and J lost 8 bases, with 15 bases between them. The CDR3 loop is CASSIWGTGEEKLFF. CDR3 DNA: TGTGCCAGTAGTATATGGGGAACAGGCGAGGAAAAACTGTTTTTT.

The gene calls are TRBV9 and TRBJ1-1, with D tentatively TRBD1 (6 bases). CDR1 and CDR2 from the germline V gene are SGDLS and YYNGEE. This CDR3 is built from 15 residues. Trimming pared 0 bases from V and 3 bases from J, leaving 12 bases between. The CDR3 region is CASSVAYGGDTEAFF. In DNA form, the CDR3 reads TGTGCCAGCAGCGTAGCTTACGGGGGCGACACTGAAGCTTTCTTT.

The chain links TRBV2 to TRBJ1-1, with a tentative D call TRBD1 (5 bases). This CDR3 is built from 13 residues. The germline V and J ends were trimmed by 4 bases and 4 bases, with 10 bases remaining between them. Looked up from germline, CDR1 is SNHLY and CDR2 is FYNNEI. The CDR3 DNA reads TGTGCCAGCAGTGGGAGGGGAGGCACTGAAGCTTTCTTT. Its protein is CASSGRGGTEAFF.

This clone has a handful of counts. The CDR3 sequence: CASREYSGQAGELFF. The DNA for the CDR3 is TGTGCCAGCAGGGAATATAGCGGTCAGGCCGGGGAGCTGTTTTTT. The gene calls are TRBV6-4 and TRBJ2-2, with D perhaps TRBD2 (6 bases). The CDR3 has 15 residues. The ends were cut back, 6 bases at V and 6 bases at J, with 17 bases in the middle. The germline gives CDR1 MRHNA, CDR2 SNTAGT.